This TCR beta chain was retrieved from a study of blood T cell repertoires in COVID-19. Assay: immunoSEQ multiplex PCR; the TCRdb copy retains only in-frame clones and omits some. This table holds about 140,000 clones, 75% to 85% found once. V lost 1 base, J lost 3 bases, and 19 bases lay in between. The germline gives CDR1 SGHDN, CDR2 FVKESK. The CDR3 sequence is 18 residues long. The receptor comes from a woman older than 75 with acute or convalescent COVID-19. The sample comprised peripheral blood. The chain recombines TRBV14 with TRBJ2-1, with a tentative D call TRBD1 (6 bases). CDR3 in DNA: TGTGCCAGCAGCCAAGGGCGAGTTCTGGAACAGGGCTACAATGAGCAGTTCTTC. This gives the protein CASSQGRVLEQGYNEQFF.